This T cell receptor (beta chain) was sequenced during a study of blood T cell repertoires in COVID-19. Study information: Samples taken during acute and convalescent COVID-19 were collected in the United States, Italy and Spain. T cells, B-cell-depleted T cells, or PBMCs provided the cDNA or gDNA that served as material.

Profiling relied on immunoSEQ multiplex PCR, and the TCRdb table lists in-frame clones only, not all of them. Here the sample spans roughly 220,000 clones, roughly 84% being singletons. Looked up from germline, CDR1 is SGHRS and CDR2 is YFSETQ. CDR3 length equals 13 residues. With V trimmed by 3 bases and J by 6 bases, 5 bases remained unmatched. This clone was recorded only once. Among Cohort 3 donors, those recovered had two negative PCRs, clearance, or symptom resolution. The sample taken for sequencing was PBMCs or T cells enriched from blood (not recorded which). V gene TRBV5-1 combines with J gene TRBJ1-1; TRBD1 agrees at 7 bases. This receptor was obtained from a middle-aged woman who had recovered from COVID-19. This CDR3 reads CASSYTGVPEAFF. The DNA of the CDR3 is TGCGCCAGCAGCTACACAGGGGTTCCTGAAGCTTTCTTT.